This TCR beta chain was identified during a study of blood T cell repertoires in COVID-19. For the study at large: Sites in the United States, Italy and Spain provided acute and convalescent COVID-19 samples.

In its sample, this clone was seen a few times. Germline CDR1 and CDR2: GTSNPN and SVGIG (reference sequence). The CDR3 sequence is 14 residues long. Trimming took off 2 bases at V and 3 bases at J, with 11 bases between the two ends. Original processing notes: Estimates of nucleated cell counts were drawn from the amplification of reference gene primers. Repertoires were generated with immunoSEQ multiplex PCR, while TCRdb's copy carries only in-frame clones and drops some. V and J calls and clone size come straight from that table; D and trimming were deduced from the DNA. Among nearly 250,000 clones listed, roughly 83% were seen once.

The chain links TRBV30 to TRBJ1-5; D gene unclear. The TCR sequence derives from a woman older than 75 with COVID-19, enrolled during active disease. Sequenced: peripheral blood. The chain's CDR3 is CAWSFGGDNQPQHF. The DNA of the CDR3 is TGTGCCTGGAGTTTCGGCGGGGACAATCAGCCCCAGCATTTT.